Shown below are 7 T cell receptor beta chains from a single sample sequenced in a study of T cells expressing NK-cell markers. TCRdb re-called the 5' RACE reads; every CDR3 protein appears as one record, without DNA. The specimen's table records about 30,000 distinct CDR3 sequences. Sequenced material: blood T cells: a sorted CD56 or NKG2C T cell subset, CD4+ or CD8+ T cells, or bulk PBMC T cells (not recorded which). These receptors were collected from a woman between 18 and 75 years old in good health.

The rearrangement joins TRBV11-1 to TRBJ2-1; TCRdb outputs TRBD2, but without DNA this stays unchecked. The CDR3 is 19 amino acids. CDR1 SGHAT and CDR2 FQDESV come from the germline V gene (reference sequence). The CDR3 reads CASSLGPLSGASSYNEQFF.

V is TRBV7-9 and J is TRBJ1-2. The length of the CDR3 is 15 residues. Germline lookup yields CDR1 SEHNR and CDR2 FQNEAQ (reference sequence). The CDR3 is CASSLGTSLGYGYTF.

This chain uses TRBV9 with TRBJ1-5; TCRdb gives TRBD1 as the D gene, but with no DNA this cannot be confirmed. This CDR3 comprises 14 residues. From germline, CDR1 is SGDLS and CDR2 YYNGEE. CDR3 region: CASSVGTGNQPQHF.

The chain is built from TRBV6-2 or TRBV6-3 and TRBJ2-2; TCRdb picks TRBD1, but there is no DNA to check that call. The CDR3 is 15 amino acids. Germline CDR1 reads MNHEY; CDR2 reads SVGEGT. This CDR3 reads CASSYQGGGTGELFF.

The CDR3 loop reads CASSDFGVGYEQFF. The chain uses TRBV6-1 and TRBJ2-1. Germline values: CDR1 MNHNS, CDR2 SASEGT. This CDR3 comprises 14 residues.

The chain carries TRBV11-2 and TRBJ2-5; the D call of TRBD1 rests on TCRdb alone, since no DNA is present to check it. Germline loops: CDR1 SGHAT, CDR2 FQNNGV. The CDR3 sequence is 13 residues long. The CDR3 region is CASSSRQSVTQYF.

The chain combines TRBV5-1 with TRBJ2-3; the D call of TRBD2 rests on TCRdb alone, since no DNA is present to check it. This CDR3 comprises 15 residues. CDR1 and CDR2 (germline): SGHRS, YFSETQ. This CDR3 reads CASSLFSGGPYTQYF. Based on the CDR3 plus reference TRBV5-1 and TRBJ2-3, the full variable domain is KAGVTQTPRYLIKTRGQQVTLSCSPISGHRSVSWYQQTPGQGLQFLFEYFSETQRNKGNFPGRFSGRQFSNSRSEMNVSTLELGDSALYLCASSLFSGGPYTQYFGPGTRLTVL.